Listed here is a single T cell receptor (beta chain). The antigen remains unidentified. This entry belongs to a study of cytomegalovirus exposure and HLA in healthy donors. The PCR used 60 Vbeta and 13 Jbeta primers. Data came from immunoSEQ multiplex PCR; TCRdb stores just in-frame clones and leaves some out. The data show 70,000 to 80,000 clones, and the top ten clones hold approximately 2.9%. Germline V gene sequence: CDR1 KGHSH, CDR2 LQKENI. Trimming took 1 base from V and 2 from J, leaving 5 bases between them. The CDR3 runs 13 residues. Study-level results: What a later analysis showed was that several of the most significant clusters appeared linked to common viral pathogens.

J is TRBJ1-2 and V is TRBV18; D might be TRBD1 (5 bases). The sequenced sample consisted of PBMCs. The sequence was collected from a man in his forties in good health and CMV-seronegative. CDR3 DNA sequence: TGTGCCAGCTCACCACAGGGGAACTATGGCTACACCTTC. Protein product: CASSPQGNYGYTF.